The clone carrying this TCR beta chain showed up just a few times. This record belongs to a study of CD8 T cells in ankylosing spondylitis. Via MiXCR, TCRdb re-called the 5' RACE reads, giving one row per CDR3 protein. Of nearly 250,000 distinct CDR3 sequences detected, roughly a third appear once; the ten largest clones hold about 4.2%. Sequencing was performed on blood, either unsorted or a sorted T cell fraction (not recorded which). This sequence originates from a male donor with ankylosing spondylitis or in good health (not recorded which).

DNA for the CDR3: TGTGCCAGCAGCAGGGGGGGGACATACAATGAGCAGTTCTTC. This sequence encodes CASSRGGTYNEQFF. The V and J genes are TRBV7-9 and TRBJ2-1; D might be TRBD2 (7 bases). The ends were cut back, 5 bases at V and 4 bases at J, with 12 bases in the middle. The CDR3 runs to 14 residues. Germline V gene data show CDR1 as SEHNR and CDR2 as FQNEAQ (reference sequence).